These 18 T cell receptor beta chains came from one sample sequenced in a study of cytomegalovirus exposure and HLA in healthy donors (dated by TCRdb to 2015 to 2018). Library preparation employed the immunoSEQ multiplex PCR assay. For the multiplex PCR, a mixture combining 60 forward primers for TCR Vbeta segments and 13 reverse primers for TCR Jbeta segments was used. Sourced from immuneACCESS, this table was stored by TCRdb with only in-frame sequences that have V and J called. A share of the clones is absent; for the studies checked, an unresolved V gene accounts for under half, and the remainder has no known explanation. This sample's table lists 190,000 or so clones. The ten largest make up approximately 0.74% of the sample. Sequencing was done on a sample of PBMCs. These TCRs come from a boy younger than 18 in good health and CMV-seronegative.

J is TRBJ2-3 and V is TRBV6-1; 12 bases map to TRBD2. The junction had 4 bases not matched to a gene; V was cut back by 6 bases and J by 6 bases. Germline CDR1 and CDR2: MNHNS and SASEGT. This CDR3 is built from 14 residues. The CDR3 spells CASSTSGGPDTQYF. The CDR3 DNA reads TGTGCCAGCAGCACTAGCGGGGGGCCCGATACGCAGTATTTT.

The rearrangement joins TRBV14 to TRBJ1-3; TRBD1 might be the D (5 bases). V was clipped by 0 bases and J by 9 bases, with 9 bases between them. This CDR3 region has 13 residues. Germline V gene sequence: CDR1 SGHDN, CDR2 FVKESK. CDR3 DNA sequence: TGTGCCAGCAGCCAAGAAGGGGTAGGCACCATATATTTT. Protein product: CASSQEGVGTIYF. The entire variable domain, with the rest obtained from reference TRBV14 and TRBJ1-3, is as follows: EAGVTQFPSHSVIEKGQTVTLRCDPISGHDNLYWYRRVMGKEIKFLLHFVKESKQDESGMPNNRFLAERTGGTYSTLKVQPAELEDSGVYFCASSQEGVGTIYFGEGSWLTVV.

CDR3 DNA sequence: TGTGCCAGCAGCTTGGGGCGTTCCTACGAGCAGTACTTC. Translating it yields CASSLGRSYEQYF. The chain employs TRBV7-9 and TRBJ2-7, with TRBD1 as a possible D gene (5 bases). This CDR3 contains 13 residues. V lost 3 bases to trimming and J lost 1 base, with 7 bases between them. CDR1 and CDR2 (germline): SEHNR, FQNEAQ (reference sequence). Full variable domain (missing parts from reference TRBV7-9 and TRBJ2-7): DTGVSQNPRHKITKRGQNVTFRCDPISEHNRLYWYRQTLGQGPEFLTYFQNEAQLEKSRLLSDRFSAERPKGSFSTLEIQRTEQGDSAMYLCASSLGRSYEQYFGPGTRLTVT.

The chain has TRBV5-1 and TRBJ2-7, with a possible D match to TRBD2 (6 bases). The CDR3 spans 16 residues. Germline CDR1 and CDR2: SGHRS and YFSETQ. Deletions cut 2 bases from V and 3 bases from J, with 18 bases between. The CDR3 DNA follows: TGCGCCAGCAGCTTAGTACGGGGGAGCTTTATCTACGAGCAGTACTTC. It encodes CASSLVRGSFIYEQYF. The full variable domain, its missing parts supplied by reference TRBV5-1 and TRBJ2-7, is KAGVTQTPRYLIKTRGQQVTLSCSPISGHRSVSWYQQTPGQGLQFLFEYFSETQRNKGNFPGRFSGRQFSNSRSEMNVSTLELGDSALYLCASSLVRGSFIYEQYFGPGTRLTVT.

For the CDR3, the DNA is TGTGCCAGCAGGGTTGGGCTTCACTACGAGCAGTACTTC. Amino acids: CASRVGLHYEQYF. The genes are TRBV28 and TRBJ2-7; D is uncertain. The CDR3 is 13 amino acids. The V and J ends lost 6 bases and 3 bases respectively, with 12 bases between them. Germline lookup yields CDR1 MDHEN and CDR2 SYDVKM.

The chain recombines TRBV6-5 with TRBJ1-1; no clear D gene. Germline CDR1 MNHEY, CDR2 SVGAGI. This CDR3 has 14 amino acids. V was cut by 0 bases and J by 3 bases, with 8 bases left in between. CDR3 in amino acids: CASSYSPGYTEAFF. For the CDR3, the DNA is TGTGCCAGCAGTTACTCCCCGGGGTACACTGAAGCTTTCTTT.

The chain carries TRBV7-2 and TRBJ2-7; TRBD1 matches at 7 bases. CDR1 and CDR2 (germline): SGHTA, FQGNSA. V was clipped by 0 bases and J by 0 bases; unmatched bases: 17. The CDR3 length is 20 residues. The CDR3 DNA sequence: TGTGCCAGCAGCTTAGCGCGGAGGACAGGTTCTTACTTCAGCTCCTACGAGCAGTACTTC. Protein sequence: CASSLARRTGSYFSSYEQYF.

The chain employs TRBV5-4 and TRBJ2-2; possible D gene TRBD2, 6 bases. Deletions cut 3 bases from V and 4 bases from J, with 7 bases between. The length of the CDR3 is 13 residues. Germline CDR1 and CDR2: SGHNT and YYREEE (reference sequence). CDR3 protein: CASSYGGTGELFF. CDR3 nucleotides: TGTGCCAGCAGCTACGGGGGCACCGGGGAGCTGTTTTTT.

The chain uses TRBV6-6 and TRBJ2-3, with D tentatively TRBD2 (7 bases). Trimming took 3 bases from V and 5 from J, leaving 12 bases between them. The CDR3 has 14 residues. Germline V gives CDR1 MNHNY, CDR2 SVGAGI (reference sequence). The CDR3 region is CASSYGGAKDTQYF. CDR3 DNA: TGTGCCAGCAGTTATGGGGGGGCGAAAGATACGCAGTATTTT.

The chain recombines TRBV10-3 with TRBJ1-1, with 12 bases that match TRBD1. J was trimmed by 3 bases and V by 8 bases; bases with no gene match: 7. Germline CDR1 and CDR2: ENHRY and SYGVKD. This CDR3 comprises 15 residues. In DNA, the CDR3 is TGTGCCATCCGGGACAGGGGGCGGGCGGACACTGAAGCTTTCTTT. This codes for CAIRDRGRADTEAFF.

V and J are TRBV25-1 and TRBJ1-2, with 7 bases that match TRBD1. The CDR3 is made up of 14 amino acids. Germline-derived CDR1 and CDR2 are MGHDK and SYGVNS. The V gene end was trimmed by 4 bases and the J gene end by 6 bases; junction bases not matched to a gene: 8. CDR3 protein: CASSGSTGLHGYTF. The CDR3 DNA reads as TGTGCCAGCAGTGGCTCGACAGGGTTACATGGCTACACCTTC.

This sequence joins TRBV7-9 and TRBJ1-1; possibly TRBD1 for D (6 bases). In germline, CDR1 is SEHNR, CDR2 FQNEAQ (reference sequence). Trimming removed 5 bases at V and 6 bases at J, with 16 bases between. The CDR3 extends over 14 amino acids. The CDR3 here is CASSDTGSYAEAFF. The CDR3 DNA is TGTGCCAGCAGCGACACAGGGTCGTACGCTGAAGCTTTCTTT.

This chain connects TRBV30 to TRBJ2-1; possibly TRBD2 for D (6 bases). CDR3 length equals 10 residues. V shed 4 bases and J shed 10 bases, with 8 bases lying between them. Germline-derived CDR1 and CDR2 are GTSNPN and SVGIG (reference sequence). This chain's CDR3 is CAWTGEEQFF. The DNA for the CDR3 is TGTGCCTGGACGGGGGAGGAGCAGTTCTTC. Supplemented by reference TRBV30 and TRBJ2-1, the full variable domain reads SQTIHQWPATLVQPVGSPLSLECTVEGTSNPNLYWYRQAAGRGLQLLFYSVGIGQISSEVPQNLSASRPQDRQFILSSKKLLLSDSGFYLCAWTGEEQFFGPGTRLTVL.

This chain links TRBV23-1 with TRBJ1-3; D perhaps matches TRBD1 (6 bases). TRBV23-1 is sorted into the ORF group, with uncertain function. V was pared by 7 bases and J by 8 bases, with 24 bases between. This CDR3 spans 16 amino acids. CDR3 protein: CASTGTAQGKEDTIYF. The CDR3 nucleotides read TGCGCCAGCACGGGGACGGCGCAGGGGAAGGAGGACACCATATATTTT.

The chain links TRBV5-1 to TRBJ2-7; a possible D gene is TRBD2 (5 bases). V lost 4 bases and J 3 bases, leaving 17 bases between the germline ends. Germline CDR1 is SGHRS and CDR2 is YFSETQ. The CDR3 is made up of 15 amino acids. The CDR3 DNA sequence: TGCGCCAGCAGCCTGGAACTAGGAGATTACTACGAGCAGTACTTC. Amino acids: CASSLELGDYYEQYF.

V gene TRBV6-1 combines with J gene TRBJ2-3, with TRBD2 identical over 8 bases. With V trimmed by 3 bases and J by 6 bases, 17 bases remained unmatched. The CDR3 consists of 18 residues. Germline CDR1 and CDR2: MNHNS and SASEGT. The CDR3 nucleotides read TGTGCCAGCAGTGATCCGTTGCGGGGGGCCTTTTCGGCGGATACGCAGTATTTT. This encodes CASSDPLRGAFSADTQYF.

The J gene is TRBJ1-4, the V gene TRBV6-1, with D perhaps matching TRBD1 (6 bases). The CDR3 runs 16 residues. Trimming pared 1 base from V and 7 bases from J, leaving 16 bases between. From germline, CDR1 is MNHNS and CDR2 SASEGT. CDR3 amino acids: CASSEEVGTTGEKLFF. CDR3 DNA: TGTGCCAGCAGTGAAGAGGTAGGGACAACAGGTGAAAAACTGTTTTTT.

The chain uses TRBV13 and TRBJ2-1; 11 nucleotides agree with TRBD2. Germline V gene sequence: CDR1 PRHDT, CDR2 FYEKMQ (reference sequence). CDR3 length: 14 residues. The ends lost 6 bases at V and 8 bases at J; junction bases unmatched: 6. CDR3 protein: CASRLAGGLYEQFF. As DNA, the CDR3 is TGTGCCAGCAGGCTAGCGGGGGGACTCTATGAGCAGTTCTTC.